The clone carrying this TCR beta chain was seen a handful of times. The antigen remains undetermined. The V end was cut by 3 bases, the J end by 7 bases, with 10 bases between. Per germline, CDR1 LNHDA and CDR2 SQIVND (reference sequence). The CDR3 loop spans 13 amino acids. Amplification of TCR alpha and beta CDR3 regions from RNA used iRepertoire nested multiplex PCR. Using its own MiXCR run on the multiplex PCR reads, TCRdb lists one record per CDR3 protein. The data hold about 380,000 distinct CDR3 sequences, with 41% observed a single time. This entry belongs to a study of glioma-infiltrating T cells. For the study at large: Glioma patients had dexamethasone for six or fewer days before surgery. Target coverage was roughly 4- to 10-fold for about a million blood T cells.

Study-wide findings and caveats: Tissue-blood divergence was below expectation in non-neoplastic patients, above in gliomas. CDR3 overlap between tissue and blood was very small.

Sequenced sample: glioma tissue, nonneoplastic brain tissue, or PBMCs (not recorded which). This receptor was identified in a human donor with low-grade glioma or glioblastoma, undergoing nonglioma brain surgery, or in good health (not recorded which). This chain joins TRBV19 and TRBJ1-5; D is undetermined. CDR3 sequence: CASSISLRQPQHF. DNA of the CDR3: TGTGCCAGTAGTATTAGTTTGCGGCAGCCCCAGCATTTT.